The 25 T cell receptor beta chains below all came from one sample that was sequenced in a study of OX40 agonist ivuxolimab in advanced cancers. Data came from immunoSEQ multiplex PCR; TCRdb stores just in-frame clones and leaves some out. Of around 77,000 clones in the sample, around 80% were seen once. The sequences come from CD4+ or CD8+ T cells sorted from blood, collected in a trial of the OX40 agonist ivuxolimab. Receptors were obtained from an adult with an advanced solid tumor such as melanoma, head and neck, liver or kidney cancer.

This rearrangement joins TRBV11-2 to TRBJ2-7, with 9 bases aligning to TRBD2. The CDR3 has 14 residues. Germline loops: CDR1 SGHAT, CDR2 FQNNGV. Trimming took 5 bases from V and 7 from J; bases not matched to a gene: 9. CDR3 coding DNA: TGTGCCAGCAGCCGTAGCGGGAGCATGGGAGAGCAGTACTTC. Its protein product is CASSRSGSMGEQYF.

V and J are TRBV9 and TRBJ1-5; the match to TRBD1 covers 7 bases. The trim removed 4 bases at V and 4 bases at J, leaving 8 bases unmatched. Germline lookup yields CDR1 SGDLS and CDR2 YYNGEE. This CDR3 is 15 amino acids long. The CDR3 reads CASSSTGDPNQPQHF. CDR3 DNA sequence: TGTGCCAGCAGCTCAACAGGGGACCCAAATCAGCCCCAGCATTTT.

This clone was seen more than once but under ten times. J is TRBJ2-7 and V is TRBV6-6, with D unresolved. Trimming removed 5 bases at V and 8 bases at J, with 10 bases between. This CDR3 is built from 11 residues. Germline assignment: CDR1 MNHNY and CDR2 SVGAGI (reference sequence). The CDR3 loop reads CASSELQKQYF. The CDR3, as DNA: TGTGCCAGCAGTGAACTCCAGAAGCAGTACTTC.

In this sample, this clone turned up a few times. This rearrangement joins TRBV9 to TRBJ1-2; no firm D call. This CDR3 region has 13 residues. Trimming stripped 4 bases from V and 4 bases from J, with 11 bases between. Germline CDR1 and CDR2: SGDLS and YYNGEE. This chain's CDR3 is CASSPLTSYGYTF. For the CDR3, the DNA is TGTGCCAGCAGCCCCCTGACCAGCTATGGCTACACCTTC. Combining the CDR3 with reference TRBV9 and TRBJ1-2 gives the whole variable domain DSGVTQTPKHLITATGQRVTLRCSPRSGDLSVYWYQQSLDQGLQFLIQYYNGEERAKGNILERFSAQQFPDLHSELNLSSLELGDSALYFCASSPLTSYGYTFGSGTRLTVV.

This clone was seen only a few times. V gene TRBV4-1 combines with J gene TRBJ2-7; no definite D call. The V and J ends lost 1 base and 6 bases respectively, with 13 bases between them. The CDR3 extends over 14 amino acids. Germline CDR1 and CDR2: MGHRA and YSYEKL. In DNA, the CDR3 is TGCGCCAGCAGCCAAGGGCTTGGGGTGGGCGAGCAGTACTTC. Its protein product is CASSQGLGVGEQYF.

The chain combines TRBV7-9 with TRBJ1-2; TRBD1 is a possible D gene (5 bases). The CDR3 runs 16 residues. Trimming took off 1 base at V and 2 bases at J, with 14 bases between the two ends. From germline, CDR1 is SEHNR and CDR2 FQNEAQ (reference sequence). CDR3 DNA: TGTGCCAGCAGCTTAGGGATCGGGCAGGGCAACTATGGCTACACCTTC. Translating it yields CASSLGIGQGNYGYTF.

The rearrangement uses TRBV28 and TRBJ2-1; a weak D match, TRBD1 (5 bases). In germline, CDR1 is MDHEN, CDR2 SYDVKM. Trimming pared 4 bases from V and 16 bases from J, leaving 14 bases between. This CDR3 contains 11 residues. For the CDR3, the DNA is TGTGCCAGCAGTTCCCTCAGGGCCAACTTCTTC. This encodes CASSSLRANFF.

The DNA of the CDR3 is TGTGCCAGCAGCCGGGACAGGCCGACAATCAAGCAGTACTTC. It translates to CASSRDRPTIKQYF. The chain has TRBV28 and TRBJ2-7; 8 bases agree with TRBD1. Germline values: CDR1 MDHEN, CDR2 SYDVKM. The CDR3 is 14 amino acids. With 6 bases clipped from V and 8 bases from J, the junction kept 12 bases outside the gene matches.

The chain is built from TRBV4-2 and TRBJ2-5; 12 bases match TRBD2. V shed 4 bases, J shed 1 base, and the junction held 7 bases outside the gene matches. The CDR3 extends over 17 amino acids. CDR1 is LGHNA, CDR2 YNFKEQ, per germline. The CDR3 spells CASSPRTSGVFQETQYF. CDR3 DNA sequence: TGTGCCAGCAGCCCCCGGACTAGCGGGGTGTTCCAAGAGACCCAGTACTTC.

The chain is built from TRBV5-4 and TRBJ1-5; 8 bases align to TRBD1. V shed 4 bases and J 9 bases; nucleotides not matched to a gene: 9. Germline V gives CDR1 SGHNT, CDR2 YYREEE (reference sequence). This CDR3 comprises 14 residues. This chain's CDR3 is CASSKDRGMTPQHF. CDR3 bases: TGTGCCAGCAGCAAAGACAGGGGTATGACGCCCCAGCATTTT.

This chain links TRBV9 with TRBJ2-7, with a possible D match to TRBD2 (6 bases). This CDR3 comprises 13 residues. CDR1 and CDR2 (germline): SGDLS, YYNGEE. V was cut by 0 bases and J by 4 bases, with 8 bases left in between. CDR3 amino acids: CASSVGAGYEQYF. The CDR3, as DNA: TGTGCCAGCAGCGTAGGGGCGGGGTACGAGCAGTACTTC.

The V gene is TRBV4-3, the J gene TRBJ1-1; D not resolved. Per the germline V gene, CDR1 is LGHNA and CDR2 is YSLEER. V was trimmed by 5 bases and J by 4 bases, leaving 8 bases between them. The CDR3 sequence is 12 residues long. The CDR3: CASSGGITEAFF. In DNA, the CDR3 is TGCGCCAGCAGCGGAGGGATCACTGAAGCTTTCTTT.

This clone was detected only once. The gene calls are TRBV6-5 and TRBJ1-1, with no clear D. Trimming took off 0 bases at V and 8 bases at J, with 16 bases between the two ends. Germline V gene data show CDR1 as MNHEY and CDR2 as SVGAGI. The CDR3 is made up of 15 amino acids. CDR3 loop: CASSYSPPWGSEAFF. In DNA form, the CDR3 reads TGTGCCAGCAGTTACTCCCCCCCCTGGGGTTCCGAAGCTTTCTTT.

In regard to this clone: This sample includes further DNA sequences coding for the same CDR3. CDR3 loop: CSARRDEQFF. As DNA, the CDR3 is TGCAGTGCTAGACGCGATGAGCAGTTCTTC. The rearrangement links TRBV20-1 to TRBJ2-1; D unclear. The CDR3 has 10 residues. Per the germline V gene, CDR1 is DFQATT and CDR2 is SNEGSKA (reference sequence). V gave up 2 bases and J gave up 8 bases, with 4 bases separating them.

By its share, this clone is medium-sized. This rearrangement joins TRBV7-2 to TRBJ2-5; 10 bases align to TRBD1. The CDR3 covers 15 residues. Trimming cost V 4 bases and J 2 bases; bases outside gene matches: 4. The germline CDR1 and CDR2 sequences are SGHTA and FQGNSA. CDR3 sequence (DNA): TGTGCCAGCAGCTCCCCGGACAGGGGGCAAGAGACCCAGTACTTC. Translation gives CASSSPDRGQETQYF.

The chain couples TRBV2 to TRBJ2-2; tentative D call: TRBD2 (6 bases). Trimming stripped 5 bases from V and 2 bases from J, with 15 bases between. The germline CDR1 and CDR2 sequences are SNHLY and FYNNEI. The CDR3 runs 16 residues. The CDR3 is CASSIRGAGNTGELFF. In DNA, the CDR3 is TGTGCCAGCAGTATCCGAGGGGCGGGAAACACCGGGGAGCTGTTTTTT.

V and J are TRBV19 and TRBJ1-1; 7 nucleotides align to TRBD1. The CDR3 has 15 residues. Germline V lookup: CDR1 LNHDA, CDR2 SQIVND (reference sequence). The V and J ends lost 5 bases and 3 bases, in that order; junction bases with no gene match: 9. CDR3 region: CASSHSTGRHTEAFF. CDR3 DNA: TGTGCCAGTAGTCATTCGACAGGGAGGCACACTGAAGCTTTCTTT.

This chain uses TRBV11-2 with TRBJ1-4; 9 bases agree with TRBD1. The CDR3 has 15 amino acids. Germline V CDR1 and CDR2: SGHAT, FQNNGV. After removal of 5 bases from V and 7 bases from J, the junction contained 8 bases not matched to a gene. CDR3 DNA: TGTGCCAGCAGCACCTCCGGGACAGGGCGTGAAAAACTGTTTTTT. It is translated as CASSTSGTGREKLFF.

V and J are TRBV28 and TRBJ1-1; tentatively, D is TRBD1 (5 bases). Between the trimmed V and J ends, which lost 4 bases and 1 base, there was a span of 10 bases. The CDR3 spans 14 residues. Germline-derived CDR1 and CDR2 are MDHEN and SYDVKM. CDR3 in amino acids: CASSSQGPNTEAFF. The DNA of the CDR3 is TGTGCCAGCAGTTCCCAGGGCCCGAACACTGAAGCTTTCTTT.

The V and J genes are TRBV2 and TRBJ1-3, with a possible D match to TRBD1 (6 bases). Germline assignment: CDR1 SNHLY and CDR2 FYNNEI. This CDR3 contains 13 residues. The V and J ends lost 4 bases and 4 bases respectively, with 8 bases between them. DNA of the CDR3: TGTGCCAGCAGTGCGGACAGCGGAAACACCATATATTTT. The encoded protein is CASSADSGNTIYF.

V is TRBV29-1 and J is TRBJ1-3, with unresolved D. V dropped 3 bases and J dropped 4 bases, with 22 bases sitting between them. In germline, CDR1 is SQVTM, CDR2 ANQGSEA. This CDR3 comprises 17 residues. CDR3 in DNA: TGCAGCGTTGACCCCCCAGAGGCGGGTAGTTGGGGAAACACCATATATTTT. Translation: CSVDPPEAGSWGNTIYF. Using reference TRBV29-1 and TRBJ1-3 for the parts outside the CDR3, the full variable domain is SAVISQKPSRDICQRGTSLTIQCQVDSQVTMMFWYRQQPGQSLTLIATANQGSEATYESGFVIDKFPISRPNLTFSTLTVSNMSPEDSSIYLCSVDPPEAGSWGNTIYFGEGSWLTVV.

The rearrangement joins TRBV5-4 to TRBJ2-1; no clear D gene. Between the trimmed V and J ends, which lost 4 bases and 8 bases, there was a span of 13 bases. Looked up from germline, CDR1 is SGHNT and CDR2 is YYREEE (reference sequence). CDR3 length equals 13 residues. CDR3 DNA: TGTGCCAGCAGCCCTCGATTAGCCCATGAGCAGTTCTTC. This codes for CASSPRLAHEQFF.

This clone was counted between two and nine times. J is TRBJ1-3 and V is TRBV5-1; no definite D call. Germline V gene lookup returns CDR1 SGHRS and CDR2 YFSETQ. Trimming shortened V by 0 bases and J by 4 bases, and 11 bases separated the two germline ends. The CDR3 spans 15 residues. CDR3 residues: CASSLVSGEGNTIYF. The CDR3 DNA sequence: TGCGCCAGCAGCTTGGTAAGCGGCGAGGGAAACACCATATATTTT.

The chain employs TRBV9 and TRBJ1-6, with D uncertain. CDR1 is SGDLS and CDR2 is YYNGEE in the germline V gene. Deletions cut 0 bases from V and 4 bases from J, with 8 bases between. The CDR3 length is 15 residues. Here the CDR3 reads CASSVDGSYNSPLHF. DNA for the CDR3: TGTGCCAGCAGCGTAGATGGCTCTTATAATTCACCCCTCCACTTT.

Concerning this clone: A junction boundary mismatches the germline segment, possibly from a read error. This CDR3 reads CASSVTGGNSGANVLTF. Here the CDR3 DNA reads TGTGCCAGCAGCGTAACAGGGGGCAACTCTGGGGCCAACGTCCTGACTTTC. The genes are TRBV7-3 and TRBJ2-6, with 9 bases matching TRBD1. CDR3 length: 17 residues. Germline V gene lookup returns CDR1 SGHTA and CDR2 FQGTGA.